The clone carrying this T cell receptor beta chain was counted ten times or more. Its antigen is not known. The sample is drawn from a study of neurological immune-mediated disorders. TCRdb reprocessed the 5' RACE reads with MiXCR, giving one entry per CDR3 protein. Of some 61,000 distinct CDR3 sequences in the sample, about 4% were seen once. Notes on the study in general: Phylogenetic grouping placed 18 of 34 multiple sclerosis patients' repertoires in one related-CDR3 cluster, a possible signature.

The sample taken for sequencing was PBMCs. The TCR sequence derives from a man aged 25 to 45 with multiple sclerosis.

DNA for the CDR3: TGTGCCAGCAGCTTGGTTTGGGGGGGATCGCAAGAGACCCAGTACTTC. Amino acid sequence: CASSLVWGGSQETQYF. The rearrangement links TRBV5-6 to TRBJ2-5; 7 bases fit TRBD2. The J segment lost 2 bases and the V segment lost 0 bases, leaving 7 bases of the junction unmatched. Germline values: CDR1 SGHDT, CDR2 YYEEEE. This CDR3 has 16 amino acids.